The entry below describes one T cell receptor beta chain. Its binding antigen is unknown. No much larger clonotype is one base removed from it; base qualities were not supplied. Each collaborating institution followed its own protocols to collect whole blood in K2EDTA tubes. For TCRbeta analysis, collaborator samples were shipped as frozen whole blood, as isolated PBMCs, or as DNA extracted from either sample type. TCRbeta CDR3 regions were amplified from genomic DNA by means of the immunoSEQ Assay, a bias-controlled multiplex PCR. The paper's data handling went like this. The number of nucleated cells in each sample was estimated by amplification of reference gene primers within the assay. To quantify the absolute abundance of each unique TCRbeta CDR3 rearrangement, sequence reads were collapsed and filtered. For each sample, productive Simpson clonality was calculated by taking the square root of Simpson's diversity index across productive rearrangements. TCRdb took this table from immuneACCESS and kept in-frame rearrangements with V and J called. Such tables lack part of the clones; where checked against another copy, unresolved V genes explain under half of the gap, and the rest is unexplained. V and J calls and clone size are copied from that table; D and trimming were computed from the DNA. Recorded for this sample are over 100,000 clones; approximately 90% of them occurred a single time. Of the sample, about a tenth falls within the top ten clones.

Germline trimming amounts to 6 bases on V and 6 bases on J, with 8 as the count of junction bases outside the gene matches. According to the germline V gene, CDR1 reads SNHLY and CDR2 reads FYNNEI. The cysteine opens and the phenylalanine closes a CDR3 of 13 amino acids. Of the read, only the CDR3 DNA is kept; its 39 bases are in frame from base 1. The source of the sample is a study of blood T cell repertoires in COVID-19 (dated by TCRdb to between 2020 and 2021). For context, the study as a whole: The collaborator samples originated in the United States, Italy and Spain and spanned the acute and convalescent phases of COVID-19. The material from the prospective study consisted of cDNA or gDNA derived from T cells, B-cell-depleted T cells, or PBMCs. Deeply sampled blood TCRbeta repertoires from subjects exposed to, actively infected with, or recovered from COVID-19 were included in the dataset. The repertoires were released in a freely available public database meant as a resource for research on the immune response to SARS-CoV-2. The samples were drawn from the first 160 participants of the ongoing ImmuneRACE study and from 1,254 subjects provided by 6 global collaborators. Sample metadata almost always included a de-identified subject ID, COVID-19 status, age in years and sex. Where available, HLA class I and class II types were taken from metadata supplied by the sample provider and were not determined by assay-based typing. The full study reports these points: How much clinical and demographic metadata was included differed by source and by participant, and the metadata was provided uncurated.

The specimen was peripheral blood. The chain joins TRBV2 to TRBJ2-7; the central 7 bases match TRBD2. The clonotype comes from a middle-aged man with acute or convalescent COVID-19. DNA sequence: TGTGCCAGCAGCGAGCGGGGTGGTCTCGAGCAGTACTTC. It codes for CASSERGGLEQYF.